One sample yielded the 11 T cell receptor beta chains listed below, sequenced in a study of T cells in tuberculosis. The method was immunoSEQ multiplex PCR; TCRdb's version includes in-frame clones alone and lacks a portion of them. Of roughly 44,000 clones in the sample, nearly 95% were seen once. The sample consisted of PBMCs. These TCRs come from a donor aged 10-29 years with latent tuberculosis or without tuberculosis infection.

This clone was observed once. The genes are TRBV4-1 and TRBJ1-4; TRBD1 matches at 9 bases. The junction had 6 bases not matched to a gene; V was cut back by 1 base and J by 6 bases. The CDR3 covers 16 residues. The germline CDR1 and CDR2 sequences are MGHRA and YSYEKL. CDR3 amino acids: CASSQAWDRDHEKLFF. CDR3 sequence (DNA): TGCGCCAGCAGCCAAGCCTGGGACAGGGATCATGAAAAACTGTTTTTT.

The V and J genes are TRBV7-2 and TRBJ1-1; possible D gene TRBD1, 5 bases. Germline values: CDR1 SGHTA, CDR2 FQGNSA. The V gene lost 5 bases and the J gene lost 3 bases, with 19 bases spanning the gap. The CDR3 runs to 16 residues. CDR3 sequence: CASSPQFPGPYTEAFF. The CDR3 DNA sequence: TGTGCCAGCAGCCCCCAATTCCCAGGGCCTTACACTGAAGCTTTCTTT.

The rearrangement links TRBV11-1 to TRBJ2-7, with 7 positions matching TRBD1. The germline V gene encodes CDR1 SGHAT and CDR2 FQDESV (reference sequence). This CDR3 has 16 amino acids. The ends lost 5 bases at V and 3 bases at J; junction bases unmatched: 13. The DNA of the CDR3 is TGTGCCAGCAGCGTCCCGAACCCGGGACAGAGCTACGAGCAGTACTTC. It codes for CASSVPNPGQSYEQYF. Filled out from reference TRBV11-1 and TRBJ2-7, the complete variable domain reads EAEVAQSPRYKITEKSQAVAFWCDPISGHATLYWYRQILGQGPELLVQFQDESVVDDSQLPKDRFSAERLKGVDSTLKIQPAELGDSAMYLCASSVPNPGQSYEQYFGPGTRLTVT.

The CDR3 loop reads CASSPPYTDGLYPLGYTF. The CDR3 bases are TGTGCCAGCTCACCACCTTACACTGACGGACTCTACCCACTGGGCTACACCTTC. The chain has TRBV18 and TRBJ1-2; no clear D gene. The CDR3 has 18 residues. V lost 0 bases to trimming and J lost 8 bases, with 25 bases between them. Germline assignment: CDR1 KGHSH and CDR2 LQKENI.

The chain links TRBV5-5 to TRBJ1-6; TRBD1 might be the D (5 bases). CDR1 is SGHKS and CDR2 is YYEKEE in the germline V gene (reference sequence). Trimming cost V 7 bases and J 0 bases, with 17 bases left between them. The CDR3 is 17 amino acids. DNA for the CDR3: TGTGCCAGCCCGTTTCGGACGGGGGACTCCTATAATTCACCCCTCCACTTT. This encodes CASPFRTGDSYNSPLHF.

The genes are TRBV23-1 and TRBJ2-5; 7 bases align to TRBD1. TRBV23-1 is given ORF status, its function remaining uncertain. The CDR3 runs 17 residues. J was trimmed by 4 bases and V by 7 bases; bases with no gene match: 18. CDR3 sequence: CASNHRMSGTDRETQYF. The CDR3 DNA follows: TGCGCCAGCAATCATAGGATGTCCGGGACAGATAGAGAGACCCAGTACTTC.

This chain joins TRBV7-2 and TRBJ1-1, with D possibly matching TRBD1 (5 bases). Trimming stripped 5 bases from V and 1 base from J, with 14 bases between. Germline CDR1 is SGHTA and CDR2 is FQGNSA. This CDR3 region has 15 residues. CDR3: CASSADWGGNTEAFF. The CDR3, as DNA: TGTGCCAGCAGCGCCGACTGGGGGGGGAACACTGAAGCTTTCTTT.

The sample holds a few counts of this clone. This chain links TRBV19 with TRBJ1-6, with D unclear. V dropped 4 bases and J dropped 10 bases, with 17 bases sitting between them. In germline, CDR1 is LNHDA, CDR2 SQIVND (reference sequence). The CDR3 has 15 amino acids. The CDR3 loop is CASSTKTTRGSPLHF. CDR3 coding DNA: TGTGCCAGTAGTACCAAAACCACCCGAGGGTCACCCCTCCACTTT.

The rearrangement uses TRBV5-1 and TRBJ2-7; D is uncertain. Deletions cut 4 bases from V and 3 bases from J, with 11 bases between. The CDR3 spans 13 residues. Per germline, CDR1 SGHRS and CDR2 YFSETQ. The CDR3 DNA reads TGCGCCAGCAGCCTCCTGAGTAACTACGAGCAGTACTTC. Translating it yields CASSLLSNYEQYF.

The chain recombines TRBV9 with TRBJ1-1; no firm D call. This CDR3 spans 13 amino acids. V lost 2 bases to trimming and J lost 3 bases, with 8 bases between them. CDR1 and CDR2 from the germline V gene are SGDLS and YYNGEE. DNA of the CDR3: TGTGCCAGCAGCGTCAGGAGGGACACTGAAGCTTTCTTT. Its translation: CASSVRRDTEAFF.

The chain employs TRBV11-2 and TRBJ1-2; D not certain. This CDR3 is 17 amino acids long. Trimming shortened V by 1 base and J by 2 bases, and 17 bases separated the two germline ends. CDR1 and CDR2 (germline): SGHAT, FQNNGV. The CDR3 sequence is CASSLGEVVGRNYGYTF. The CDR3 region has the DNA TGTGCCAGCAGCTTAGGAGAAGTTGTTGGGAGGAACTATGGCTACACCTTC.